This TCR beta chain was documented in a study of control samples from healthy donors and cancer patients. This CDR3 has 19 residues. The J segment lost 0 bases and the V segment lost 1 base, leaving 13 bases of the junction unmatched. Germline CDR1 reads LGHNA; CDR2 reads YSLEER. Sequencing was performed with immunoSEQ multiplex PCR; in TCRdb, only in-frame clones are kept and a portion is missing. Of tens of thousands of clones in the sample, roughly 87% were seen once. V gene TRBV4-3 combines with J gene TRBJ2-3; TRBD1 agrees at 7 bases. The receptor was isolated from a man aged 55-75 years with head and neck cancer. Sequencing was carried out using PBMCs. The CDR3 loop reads CASSQGDSQPSHSTDTQYF. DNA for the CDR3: TGCGCCAGCAGCCAAGGGGACAGCCAGCCTTCCCATAGCACAGATACGCAGTATTTT.